This T cell receptor beta chain was sequenced in a study of identical twins. A remark on this clonotype: Its antigen is unidentified.

The CDR3 runs 18 residues. Germline V lookup: CDR1 MNHEY, CDR2 SMNVEV (reference sequence). Trimming took off 6 bases at V and 0 bases at J, with 23 bases between the two ends. Findings and limits, study-wide: Cord blood's abundant beta clonotypes had fewer insertions, unlike memory repertoires.

A universal primer site came from template switching; cDNA carried unique molecular identifiers. In TCRdb, the 5' RACE reads were re-called with MiXCR into one record per CDR3 protein. The profile shows 400,000 to 550,000 distinct CDR3 sequences, around 15% of them singletons. These data also formed part of another study, on yellow fever vaccine responses in identical twins. As that study records: Vaccine T cell responses of twins reportedly seemed partly convergent and partly personalized.

The chain joins TRBV27 to TRBJ2-5, with unresolved D. The sequenced sample consisted of CD4+ T cells sorted from blood. The TCR comes from a woman aged 18-29 years in good health. The CDR3 spells CASSLHSPPLGDQETQYF. For the CDR3, the DNA is TGTGCCAGCAGCCTCCACTCCCCCCCCCTCGGAGACCAAGAGACCCAGTACTTC.